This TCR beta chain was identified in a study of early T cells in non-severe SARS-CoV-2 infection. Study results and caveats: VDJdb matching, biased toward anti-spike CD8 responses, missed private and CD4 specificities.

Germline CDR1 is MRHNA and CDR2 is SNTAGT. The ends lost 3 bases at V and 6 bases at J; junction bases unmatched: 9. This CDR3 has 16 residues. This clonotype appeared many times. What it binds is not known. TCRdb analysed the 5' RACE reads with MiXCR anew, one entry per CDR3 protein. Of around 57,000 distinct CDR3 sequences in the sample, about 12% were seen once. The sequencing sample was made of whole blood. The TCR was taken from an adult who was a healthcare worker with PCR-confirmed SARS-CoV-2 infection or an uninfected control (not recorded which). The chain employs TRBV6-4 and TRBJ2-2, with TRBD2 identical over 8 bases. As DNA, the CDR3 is TGTGCCAGCAGTGAGACGAGCGGGAGCGGGGCCGGGGAGCTGTTTTTT. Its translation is CASSETSGSGAGELFF.